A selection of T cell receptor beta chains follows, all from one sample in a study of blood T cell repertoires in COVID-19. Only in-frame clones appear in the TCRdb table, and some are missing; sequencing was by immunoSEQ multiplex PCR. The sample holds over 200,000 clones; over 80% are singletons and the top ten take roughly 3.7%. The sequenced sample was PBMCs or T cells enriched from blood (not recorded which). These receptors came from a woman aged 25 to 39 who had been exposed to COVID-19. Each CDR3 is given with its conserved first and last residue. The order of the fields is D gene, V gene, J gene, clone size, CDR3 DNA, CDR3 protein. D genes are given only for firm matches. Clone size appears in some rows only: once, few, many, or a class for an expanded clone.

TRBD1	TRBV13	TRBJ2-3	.	TGTGCCAGCAGCCGGGACAGGGGGCGCGACTCAGATACGCAGTATTTT	CASSRDRGRDSDTQYF
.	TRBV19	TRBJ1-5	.	TGTGCCAGTAGTATAGAGGCTTACAATCAGCCCCAGCATTTT	CASSIEAYNQPQHF
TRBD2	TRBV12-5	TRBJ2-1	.	TGTGCTAGTGGCCGCGGGAGGGCCTCCTACAATGAGCAGTTCTTC	CASGRGRASYNEQFF
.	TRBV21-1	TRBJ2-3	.	TGTGCCAGCAGCCCCGGACAGGCATTTCTCACAGATACGCAGTATTTT	CASSPGQAFLTDTQYF
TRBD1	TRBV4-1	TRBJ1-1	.	TGCGCCAGCAGCTATGGACAGGGGAACACTGAAGCTTTCTTT	CASSYGQGNTEAFF
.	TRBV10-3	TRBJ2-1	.	TGTGCCATCAGTGAGGGTCGCGCGGCAGGGTCTTTCAATGAGCAGTTCTTC	CAISEGRAAGSFNEQFF
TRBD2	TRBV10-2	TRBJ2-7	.	TGCGCCGCGGCGGAGGGCGACCAGCGGGAGCGGTACGAGCAGTACTTC	CAAAEGDQRERYEQYF
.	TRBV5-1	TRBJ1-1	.	TGCGCCAGCAGCTTGTTGGCAGGGATGGGAACTGAAGCTTTCTTT	CASSLLAGMGTEAFF
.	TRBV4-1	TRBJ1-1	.	TGCGCCAGCAGCCAAGATAGGGGTTCTAACACTGAAGCTTTCTTT	CASSQDRGSNTEAFF
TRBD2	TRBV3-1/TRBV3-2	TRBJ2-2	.	TGTGCCAGCAGCCAAGATTCAGGACTAGCGGGAGTCTCCGGGGAGCTGTTTTTT	CASSQDSGLAGVSGELFF
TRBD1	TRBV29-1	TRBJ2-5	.	TGCAGCGTGGCCGGGACAGGGGGAGTGGAGACCCAGTACTTC	CSVAGTGGVETQYF
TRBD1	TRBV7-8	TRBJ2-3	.	TGTGCCAGCAGCTTAGTAGGTCACAGGGGGCAGTCAGATACGCAGTATTTT	CASSLVGHRGQSDTQYF
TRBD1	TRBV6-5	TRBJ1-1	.	TGTGCCAGCAGCCTTTCGGGACAGGGCACTGAAGCTTTCTTT	CASSLSGQGTEAFF
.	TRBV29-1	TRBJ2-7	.	TGCAGCGTTGAAGGTCGGAGGGACGAGCAGTACTTC	CSVEGRRDEQYF
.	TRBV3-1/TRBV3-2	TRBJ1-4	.	TGTGCCAGCAACGGGCGCCGGGGGGAAAAACTGTTTTTT	CASNGRRGEKLFF
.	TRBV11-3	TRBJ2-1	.	TGTGCCAGCAGCCCTAGCGTCAGCTCCTACAATGAGCAGTTCTTC	CASSPSVSSYNEQFF
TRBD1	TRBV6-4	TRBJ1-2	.	TGTGCCAGCAGTCCCGGACAGGGAGACTATGGCTACACCTTC	CASSPGQGDYGYTF
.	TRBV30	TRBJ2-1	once	TGTGCCTGGGAGGTAGGGGGAGCGGAGCAGTTCTTC	CAWEVGGAEQFF
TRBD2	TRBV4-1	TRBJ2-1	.	TGCGCCAGCAGCCCCGGACCCGGGACTAGCGACTACAATGAGCAGTTCTTC	CASSPGPGTSDYNEQFF
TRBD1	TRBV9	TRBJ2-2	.	TGTGCCAGCAGCGAACAGGGGGCGACCGGGGAGCTGTTTTTT	CASSEQGATGELFF
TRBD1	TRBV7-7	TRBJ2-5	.	TGTGCTAGCAGCTTAACCGGGACAGGGGGCCAAGAGACCCAGTACTTC	CASSLTGTGGQETQYF
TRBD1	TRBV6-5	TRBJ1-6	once	TGTGCCAGCAGTCCCGGAGGACAGGGCCCCCTCCACTTT	CASSPGGQGPLHF
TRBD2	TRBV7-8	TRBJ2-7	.	TGTGCCAGCAGCTTACGGGCGGGAGGCACCTACGAGCAGTACTTC	CASSLRAGGTYEQYF
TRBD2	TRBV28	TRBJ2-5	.	TGTGCCAGCAGTTCCGACATTGGGACTAGCGGTCCCCAAGAGACCCAGTACTTC	CASSSDIGTSGPQETQYF
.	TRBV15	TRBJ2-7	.	TGTGCCACCAGCAGAGATTTGGGTCCCGGGAGCGAGCAGTACTTC	CATSRDLGPGSEQYF
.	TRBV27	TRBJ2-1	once	TGTGCCAGCAGTTCCTTTATAGCCAGTAGCTCCTACAATGAGCAGTTCTTC	CASSSFIASSSYNEQFF
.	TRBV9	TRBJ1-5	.	TGTGCCAGCAGCGGGGCACCAGGGCAGCCCCAGCATTTT	CASSGAPGQPQHF
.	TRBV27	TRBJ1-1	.	TGTGCCAGCAGTTTATTTGGGCAGAAGGCTTTCTTT	CASSLFGQKAFF
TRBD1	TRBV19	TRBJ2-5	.	TGTGCCAGTAGTATAGGAGGACAGGGCCAAGAGACCCAGTACTTC	CASSIGGQGQETQYF
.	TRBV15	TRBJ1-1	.	TGTGCCACCAGCAGCAAAACTCGGGTGAACACTGAAGCTTTCTTT	CATSSKTRVNTEAFF
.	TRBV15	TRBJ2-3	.	TGTGCCACCAGCAGCGGGACTAGCACAGATACGCAGTATTTT	CATSSGTSTDTQYF
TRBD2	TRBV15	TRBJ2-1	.	TGTGCCACCAGCAGGCCCGGGCCTAGCGGGCAGTTCTTC	CATSRPGPSGQFF
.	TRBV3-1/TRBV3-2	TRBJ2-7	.	TGTGCCAGCAGCCAAGAGGACAAATCCTACGAGCAGTACTTC	CASSQEDKSYEQYF
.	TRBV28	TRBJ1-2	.	TGTGCCAGCGTATTGGGCAGAACTAACTATGGCTACACCTTC	CASVLGRTNYGYTF
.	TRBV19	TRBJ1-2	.	TGTGCCAGTAATGCGGGGGGTCAACATGGCTACACCTTC	CASNAGGQHGYTF
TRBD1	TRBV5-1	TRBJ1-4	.	TGCGCCAGCAGCACACAGGGGCCCCCTAATGAAAAACTGTTTTTT	CASSTQGPPNEKLFF
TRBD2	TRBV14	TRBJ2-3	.	TGTGCCAGCAGCCAACGGGCTAGCGGGAGTGCGCAGTATTTT	CASSQRASGSAQYF
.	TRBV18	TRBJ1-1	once	TGTGCCAGCTCAGCTACAGGGAAAGACCTTAGGCTTTTCTTT	CASSATGKDLRLFF
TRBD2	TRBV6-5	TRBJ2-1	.	TGTGCCAGCAGCGCGGGACTAGCGGGAATCGATGAGCAGTTCTTC	CASSAGLAGIDEQFF
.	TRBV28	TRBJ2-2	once	TGTGCCAGCAGACCGATACTGGGGGCGGCGAACACCGGGGAGCTGTTTTTT	CASRPILGAANTGELFF
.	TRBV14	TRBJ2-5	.	TGTGCCAGCAGCGTTATCGGTCCCCCGTACCAAGAGACCCAGTACTTC	CASSVIGPPYQETQYF
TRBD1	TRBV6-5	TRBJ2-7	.	TGTGCCAGCAAACGGGCCAACAGGGGCTACGAGCAGTACTTC	CASKRANRGYEQYF
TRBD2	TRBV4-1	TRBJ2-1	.	TGCGCCAGCAGCCAGGGCCGACTAGCGGGAGGCCGTCGGGATGAGCAGTTCTTC	CASSQGRLAGGRRDEQFF
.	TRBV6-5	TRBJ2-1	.	TGTGCCAGCAGTTTACATAGACAAAGCTCCTACAATGAGCAGTTCTTC	CASSLHRQSSYNEQFF
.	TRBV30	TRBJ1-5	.	TGTGCCTGGAGTGTTGGGGAGTACCAGCCCCAGCATTTT	CAWSVGEYQPQHF
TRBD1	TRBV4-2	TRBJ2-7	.	TGTGCCAGCAGCCAAGATCCCCAGGGGGCTTTAAAGTACGAGCAGTACTTC	CASSQDPQGALKYEQYF
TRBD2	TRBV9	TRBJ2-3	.	TGTGCCAGCAGCGTTCTAGCGGGACCAGATACGCAGTATTTT	CASSVLAGPDTQYF
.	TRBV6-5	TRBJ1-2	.	TGTGCCAGCAGTTACTCGAACCCAACAGGGCTCGGTGGCTACACCTTC	CASSYSNPTGLGGYTF
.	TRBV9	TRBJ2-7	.	TGTGCCAGCAGCCGCTCCCTAGAGTACGAGCAGTACTTC	CASSRSLEYEQYF
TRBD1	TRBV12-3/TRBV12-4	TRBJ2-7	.	TGTGCCAGCAGGGGGACAGGTTTCTACGAGCAGTACTTC	CASRGTGFYEQYF
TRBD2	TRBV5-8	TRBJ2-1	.	TGTGCCAGCAGCTGGGACCTTAGCGGGACCACCTACAATGAGCAGTTCTTC	CASSWDLSGTTYNEQFF
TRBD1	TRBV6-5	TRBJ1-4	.	TGTGCCAGCACCCCGGGACAGGGTGAAAAACTGTTTTTT	CASTPGQGEKLFF
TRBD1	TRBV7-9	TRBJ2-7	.	TGTGCCAGCAGCCCGTGGGACAGGGTCGGAGAGCAGTACTTC	CASSPWDRVGEQYF
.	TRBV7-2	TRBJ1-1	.	TGTGCCAGCAGCTTAGAGGGGGTAGTAATGAACACTGAAGCTTTCTTT	CASSLEGVVMNTEAFF
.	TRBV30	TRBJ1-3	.	TGTGCCTGGAGTGGAGGGCGATCAGGAAACACCATATATTTT	CAWSGGRSGNTIYF